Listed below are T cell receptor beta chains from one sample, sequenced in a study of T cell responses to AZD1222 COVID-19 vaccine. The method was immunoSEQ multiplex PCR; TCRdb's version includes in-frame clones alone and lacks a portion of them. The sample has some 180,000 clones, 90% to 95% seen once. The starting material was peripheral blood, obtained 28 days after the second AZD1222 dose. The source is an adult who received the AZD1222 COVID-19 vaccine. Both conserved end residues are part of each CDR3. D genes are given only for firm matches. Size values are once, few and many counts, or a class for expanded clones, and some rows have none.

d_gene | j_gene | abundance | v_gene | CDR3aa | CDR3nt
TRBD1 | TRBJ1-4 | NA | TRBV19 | CASKGQLNEKLFF | TGTGCCAGCAAGGGACAGTTAAATGAAAAACTGTTTTTT
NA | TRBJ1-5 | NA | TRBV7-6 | CASSLMGGRGNQPQHF | TGTGCCAGCAGCTTAATGGGGGGTAGGGGCAATCAGCCCCAGCATTTT
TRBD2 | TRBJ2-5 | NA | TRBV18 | CASSPLKGREETQYF | TGTGCCAGCTCACCACTCAAAGGGAGGGAAGAGACCCAGTACTTC
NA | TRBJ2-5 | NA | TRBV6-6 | CASNPDANQETQYF | TGTGCCAGCAACCCGGACGCAAACCAAGAGACCCAGTACTTC
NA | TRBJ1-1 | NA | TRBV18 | CASSPIGNGAEAFF | TGTGCCAGCTCACCGATCGGGAATGGGGCTGAAGCTTTCTTT
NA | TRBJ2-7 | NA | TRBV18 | CASSPTGGAVSEQYF | TGTGCCAGCTCACCAACCGGGGGCGCCGTGTCCGAGCAGTACTTC
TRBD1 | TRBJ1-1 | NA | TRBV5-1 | CASSRDRINTEAFF | TGCGCCAGCAGCCGGGACAGGATTAACACTGAAGCTTTCTTT
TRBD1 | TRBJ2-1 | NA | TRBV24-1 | CATSDSFSGTGADLSEQFF | TGTGCCACCAGTGATTCCTTTTCCGGGACAGGGGCCGACCTTAGTGAGCAGTTCTTC
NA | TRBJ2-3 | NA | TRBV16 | CASSQRAGIRTDTQYF | TGTGCCAGCAGCCAACGGGCCGGGATAAGGACAGATACGCAGTATTTT
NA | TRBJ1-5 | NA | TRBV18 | CASSPGLGANDNQPQHF | TGTGCCAGCTCACCAGGTCTGGGGGCGAATGACAATCAGCCCCAGCATTTT
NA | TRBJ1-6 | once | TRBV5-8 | CASSGRDSSYSPLHF | TGTGCCAGCAGCGGCCGGGACTCCTCCTATTCACCCCTCCACTTT
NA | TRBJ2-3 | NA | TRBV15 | CATSRGPSASTDTQYF | TGTGCCACCAGCAGAGGCCCCAGCGCGAGCACAGATACGCAGTATTTT
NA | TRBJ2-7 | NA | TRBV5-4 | CASSLRQGGIGDEQYF | TGTGCCAGCAGCCTTAGACAGGGAGGTATCGGCGACGAGCAGTACTTC
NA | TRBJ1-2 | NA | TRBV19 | CASSTRGRVNGYTF | TGTGCCAGTAGTACGAGGGGCCGGGTGAACGGCTACACCTTC
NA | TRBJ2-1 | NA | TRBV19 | CASSIGGGTFQYNEQFF | TGTGCCAGTAGTATAGGAGGAGGGACCTTTCAGTACAATGAGCAGTTCTTC
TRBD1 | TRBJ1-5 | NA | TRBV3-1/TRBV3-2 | CASSQNDRGVGNQPQHF | TGTGCCAGCAGCCAAAATGACAGGGGGGTCGGCAATCAGCCCCAGCATTTT
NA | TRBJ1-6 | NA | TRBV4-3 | CASSQGIYNSPLHF | TGCGCCAGCAGCCAAGGGATTTATAATTCACCCCTCCACTTT
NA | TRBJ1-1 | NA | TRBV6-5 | CASSYSPDGRAFF | TGTGCCAGCAGTTACTCGCCAGACGGTAGGGCTTTCTTT
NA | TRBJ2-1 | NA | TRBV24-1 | CATSDPRTRADEQFF | TGTGCCACCAGTGATCCCCGGACAAGGGCGGATGAGCAGTTCTTC
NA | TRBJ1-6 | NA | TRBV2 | CASRVSYNSPLHF | TGTGCCAGCAGGGTTTCCTATAATTCACCCCTCCACTTT
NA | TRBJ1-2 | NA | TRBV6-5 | CASSQGDYGYTF | TGTGCCAGCAGTCAGGGAGACTATGGCTACACCTTC
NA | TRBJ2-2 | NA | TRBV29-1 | CSVEKVVGKGRAGELFF | TGCAGCGTTGAAAAGGTGGTGGGGAAAGGAAGGGCCGGGGAGCTGTTTTTT
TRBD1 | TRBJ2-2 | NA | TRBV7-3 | CASSRQGKDGELFF | TGTGCCAGCAGCCGACAGGGGAAGGACGGGGAGCTGTTTTTT
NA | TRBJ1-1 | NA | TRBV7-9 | CASSFLGTVNEAFF | TGTGCCAGCAGCTTTTTAGGGACGGTTAATGAAGCTTTCTTT
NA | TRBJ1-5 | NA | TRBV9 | CASSVGGAGNQPQHF | TGTGCCAGCAGCGTAGGGGGGGCCGGCAATCAGCCCCAGCATTTT
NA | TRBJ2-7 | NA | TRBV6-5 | CASSQGPAIYEQYF | TGTGCCAGCAGCCAGGGACCCGCAATCTACGAGCAGTACTTC
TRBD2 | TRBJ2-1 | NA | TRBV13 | CATSSGLVLNEQFF | TGTGCCACCTCTTCGGGACTAGTCCTTAATGAGCAGTTCTTC
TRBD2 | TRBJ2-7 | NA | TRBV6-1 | CASSEPRTSGSSYEQYF | TGTGCCAGCAGTGAACCCCGGACTAGCGGGAGCTCCTACGAGCAGTACTTC
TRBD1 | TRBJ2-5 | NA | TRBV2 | CASSGQGASWETQYF | TGTGCCAGCAGTGGACAGGGGGCTTCATGGGAGACCCAGTACTTC
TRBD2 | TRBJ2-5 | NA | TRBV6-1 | CASSEPSGRETQYF | TGTGCCAGCAGTGAGCCTAGCGGGAGAGAGACCCAGTACTTC
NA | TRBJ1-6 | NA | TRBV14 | CASSQGYTGRSPLHF | TGTGCCAGCAGCCAAGGCTACACAGGGAGGTCACCCCTCCACTTT
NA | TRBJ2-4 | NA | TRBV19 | CASTSDRGKAKNIQYF | NA
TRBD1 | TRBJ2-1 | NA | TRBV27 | CASSLAGGTYNEQFF | TGTGCCAGCAGTTTAGCAGGGGGCACCTACAATGAGCAGTTCTTC
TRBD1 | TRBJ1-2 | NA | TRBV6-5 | CASSLDRGSYGYTF | TGTGCCAGCAGTTTGGACAGGGGAAGCTATGGCTACACCTTC
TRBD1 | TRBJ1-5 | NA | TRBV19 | CASSRPVGQGGGNQPQHF | TGTGCCAGTAGTAGGCCAGTCGGACAGGGAGGGGGGAATCAGCCCCAGCATTTT
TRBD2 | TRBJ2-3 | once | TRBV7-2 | CASSWASGGLRRMDTQYF | TGTGCCAGCAGCTGGGCTAGCGGGGGTCTACGAAGAATGGATACGCAGTATTTT
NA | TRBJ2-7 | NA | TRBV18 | CASSTGTQGTYEQYF | TGTGCCAGCTCAACCGGGACCCAGGGGACCTACGAGCAGTACTTC
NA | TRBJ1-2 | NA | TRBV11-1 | CASSLAGGYGYTF | TGTGCCAGCAGCTTAGCAGGGGGCTATGGCTACACCTTC
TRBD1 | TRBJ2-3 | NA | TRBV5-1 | CASSSRTGGDTQYF | TGCGCCAGCAGCTCGCGGACAGGGGGAGATACGCAGTATTTT
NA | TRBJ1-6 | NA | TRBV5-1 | CASSRGANSPLHF | TGCGCCAGCAGCAGAGGGGCTAATTCACCCCTCCACTTT